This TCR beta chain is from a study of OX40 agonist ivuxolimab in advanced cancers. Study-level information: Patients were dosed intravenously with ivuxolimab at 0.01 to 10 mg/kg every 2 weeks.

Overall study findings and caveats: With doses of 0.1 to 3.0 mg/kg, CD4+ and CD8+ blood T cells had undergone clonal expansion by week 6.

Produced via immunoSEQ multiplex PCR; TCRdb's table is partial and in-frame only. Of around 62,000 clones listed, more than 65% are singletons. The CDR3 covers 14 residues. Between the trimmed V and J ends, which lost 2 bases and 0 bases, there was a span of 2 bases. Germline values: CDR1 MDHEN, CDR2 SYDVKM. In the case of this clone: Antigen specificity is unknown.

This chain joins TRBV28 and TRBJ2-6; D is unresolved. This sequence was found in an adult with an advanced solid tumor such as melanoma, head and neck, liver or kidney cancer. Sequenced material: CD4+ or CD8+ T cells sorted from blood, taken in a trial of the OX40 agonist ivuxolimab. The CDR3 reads CASSLNSGANVLTF. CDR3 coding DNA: TGTGCCAGCAGTTTAAACTCTGGGGCCAACGTCCTGACTTTC.